A single sample gave rise to the 32 T cell receptor beta chains below, sequenced in a study of blood T cell repertoires in COVID-19. Profiled with immunoSEQ multiplex PCR; TCRdb holds only in-frame clones, not every one. Of 250,000 to 350,000 clones listed, 80% to 90% are singletons. Specimen: PBMCs or T cells enriched from blood (not recorded which). These receptors originate from a woman in her twenties or thirties who had recovered from COVID-19.

The chain combines TRBV3-1 (or the pseudogene TRBV3-2) with TRBJ2-7, with unresolved D. The germline V gene has CDR1 LGHDT and CDR2 YNNKEL (reference sequence). Between the trimmed V and J ends, which lost 3 bases and 1 base, there was a span of 10 bases. CDR3 length: 14 amino acids. The CDR3 protein is CASSHFGSSYEQYF. The CDR3 coding sequence is TGTGCCAGCAGCCACTTTGGCAGTTCCTACGAGCAGTACTTC.

This chain's CDR3 is CSARVEDTQYF. In nucleotides, the CDR3 is TGCAGTGCTAGAGTTGAGGATACGCAGTATTTT. V gene TRBV20-1 combines with J gene TRBJ2-3; no clear D gene. The CDR3 has 11 amino acids. The ends were cut back, 1 base at V and 6 bases at J, with 5 bases in the middle. Looked up from germline, CDR1 is DFQATT and CDR2 is SNEGSKA (reference sequence).

The rearrangement joins TRBV11-2 to TRBJ2-7; D might be TRBD1 (6 bases). The CDR3 contains 17 residues. V shed 2 bases and J shed 0 bases, with 17 bases lying between them. Germline CDR1 SGHAT, CDR2 FQNNGV. The CDR3 sequence is CASSLLSPRQVSYEQYF. DNA for the CDR3: TGTGCCAGCAGCTTATTATCGCCGCGACAGGTCTCCTACGAGCAGTACTTC.

The rearrangement uses TRBV19 and TRBJ1-4; D gene uncertain. V lost 5 bases and J 2 bases, leaving 12 bases between the germline ends. Germline CDR1 reads LNHDA; CDR2 reads SQIVND (reference sequence). The CDR3 extends over 15 amino acids. CDR3 region: CASSVEGSTNEKLFF. As DNA, the CDR3 is TGTGCCAGTAGTGTTGAGGGTTCCACTAATGAAAAACTGTTTTTT.

V is TRBV18 and J is TRBJ2-2; D is undetermined. The length of the CDR3 is 12 residues. The germline CDR1 and CDR2 sequences are KGHSH and LQKENI. The germline V and J ends were trimmed by 3 bases and 6 bases, with 5 bases remaining between them. Here the CDR3 DNA reads TGTGCCAGCTCACCTGGAGCCGGGGAGCTGTTTTTT. Translated, it gives CASSPGAGELFF.

This rearrangement joins TRBV14 to TRBJ1-1, with D perhaps TRBD1 (6 bases). Germline V gives CDR1 SGHDN, CDR2 FVKESK. The CDR3 contains 13 residues. Trimming left V 0 bases short and J 6 bases short, with 8 bases between. The CDR3 nucleotides read TGTGCCAGCAGCCAAGATTGGGGGCCTGAAGCTTTCTTT. Its translation is CASSQDWGPEAFF.

The chain couples TRBV28 to TRBJ2-1, with a tentative D call TRBD1 (6 bases). The CDR3 runs to 19 residues. With 1 base removed from V and 0 bases from J, the gap between germline ends came to 19 bases. The germline V gene has CDR1 MDHEN and CDR2 SYDVKM. The CDR3 is CASSLFFNRASSSYNEQFF. Here the CDR3 DNA reads TGTGCCAGCAGTTTATTTTTCAACAGGGCTTCTAGCTCCTACAATGAGCAGTTCTTC. Full variable domain (missing parts from reference TRBV28 and TRBJ2-1): DVKVTQSSRYLVKRTGEKVFLECVQDMDHENMFWYRQDPGLGLRLIYFSYDVKMKEKGDIPEGYSVSREKKERFSLILESASTNQTSMYLCASSLFFNRASSSYNEQFFGPGTRLTVL.

This CDR3 is CASSPTTGRETQYF. The DNA of the CDR3 is TGTGCCAGCAGCCCAACGACAGGGCGAGAGACCCAGTACTTC. V is TRBV11-2 and J is TRBJ2-5; 7 bases map to TRBD1. Germline V gene sequence: CDR1 SGHAT, CDR2 FQNNGV. The CDR3 sequence is 14 residues long. The trim removed 5 bases at V and 4 bases at J, leaving 7 bases unmatched.

This chain connects TRBV10-2 to TRBJ2-5; D perhaps matches TRBD2 (6 bases). Trimming stripped 4 bases from V and 2 bases from J, with 14 bases between. The CDR3 runs 15 residues. Per the germline V gene, CDR1 is WSHSY and CDR2 is SAAADI. The CDR3, as DNA: TGCGCCAGCAGTGGCCTACGGGACTCTCAAGAGACCCAGTACTTC. Protein: CASSGLRDSQETQYF.

The chain uses TRBV3-1 (or the pseudogene TRBV3-2) and TRBJ2-7; 9 positions agree with TRBD1. J lost 2 bases, V lost 3 bases, and 8 bases had no gene match. CDR1 is LGHDT, CDR2 YNNKEL, per germline (reference sequence). CDR3 length: 16 amino acids. Written as DNA, the CDR3 is TGTGCCAGCAGCCAGACCGACAGGGGGAGAGCCTACGAGCAGTACTTC. It codes for CASSQTDRGRAYEQYF.

The J gene is TRBJ1-5, the V gene TRBV30, with D maybe TRBD1 (5 bases). The germline CDR1 and CDR2 sequences are GTSNPN and SVGIG (reference sequence). The CDR3 runs to 14 residues. Trimming pared 4 bases from V and 4 bases from J, leaving 14 bases between. The CDR3 DNA sequence: TGTGCCTGGACCCTGGCGGGGGGGAATCAGCCCCAGCATTTT. Its protein product is CAWTLAGGNQPQHF.

This clone was observed a single time. The gene calls are TRBV14 and TRBJ2-5; 8 positions match TRBD2. The length of the CDR3 is 15 residues. The ends lost 3 bases at V and 1 base at J; junction bases unmatched: 4. The germline V gene encodes CDR1 SGHDN and CDR2 FVKESK. CDR3 DNA sequence: TGTGCCAGCAGCCAGTTAGCGGGGCCCCAAGAGACCCAGTACTTC. As protein: CASSQLAGPQETQYF.

This chain uses TRBV7-9 with TRBJ1-1, with D unresolved. Looked up from germline, CDR1 is SEHNR and CDR2 is FQNEAQ (reference sequence). The CDR3 consists of 15 residues. Trimming left V 4 bases short and J 3 bases short, with 15 bases between. The chain's CDR3 is CASSSTPGGDTEAFF. For the CDR3, the DNA is TGTGCCAGCAGCTCTACCCCGGGAGGTGACACTGAAGCTTTCTTT.

This sequence joins TRBV11-2 and TRBJ1-1, with a weak D call TRBD1 (6 bases). The CDR3 contains 16 residues. V lost 1 base and J lost 5, with 17 bases in between. The germline V gene has CDR1 SGHAT and CDR2 FQNNGV. The CDR3 region is CASSLGQGKGRTEAFF. The CDR3 nucleotides are TGTGCCAGCAGCTTAGGTCAGGGGAAGGGTAGAACTGAAGCTTTCTTT.

The table lists this clone with a few counts. V and J are TRBV5-8 and TRBJ2-7; TRBD2 might be the D (6 bases). The ends were cut back, 4 bases at V and 6 bases at J, with 11 bases in the middle. This CDR3 is built from 12 residues. The V gene's germline CDR1 is SGHTS and CDR2 YDEGEE. CDR3 loop: CASSQRRGEQYF. CDR3 sequence (DNA): TGTGCCAGCAGCCAGAGGAGGGGCGAGCAGTACTTC.

V usage is TRBV9 and J usage is TRBJ1-6, with no clear D. V lost 3 bases and J 10 bases, leaving 8 bases between the germline ends. Per germline, CDR1 SGDLS and CDR2 YYNGEE. The CDR3 runs 12 residues. Here the CDR3 DNA reads TGTGCCAGCAGCGCAGCGGAGTCACCCCTCCACTTT. Translated: CASSAAESPLHF.

The V and J genes are TRBV19 and TRBJ1-4; D is uncertain. Deletions cut 4 bases from V and 8 bases from J, with 17 bases between. The CDR3 runs 15 residues. Germline assignment: CDR1 LNHDA and CDR2 SQIVND (reference sequence). CDR3 sequence reads: CASSTSGVPGEKLFF. The CDR3 DNA sequence: TGTGCCAGTAGTACCTCGGGAGTACCTGGGGAAAAACTGTTTTTT.

This chain uses TRBV19 with TRBJ1-6, with 11 bases identical to TRBD1. V dropped 5 bases and J dropped 9; count of bases not matched to a gene: 12. The CDR3 has 17 amino acids. CDR1 and CDR2 (germline): LNHDA, SQIVND (reference sequence). CDR3 in amino acids: CASSPWTGGLAVSPLHF. For the CDR3, the DNA is TGTGCCAGTAGTCCCTGGACAGGGGGCTTGGCAGTTTCACCCCTCCACTTT.

This clone was counted a single time. This chain joins TRBV28 and TRBJ1-1; 9 nucleotides match TRBD1. Trimming at V came to 3 bases and at J to 11 bases, leaving 7 bases not matched to a gene. CDR1 is MDHEN, CDR2 SYDVKM, per germline. There are 13 residues in the CDR3. CDR3 coding DNA: TGTGCCAGCAGTTTCGGGGACAGGGCAAATGCTTTCTTT. It translates to CASSFGDRANAFF.

Of note for this clone: In the same sample, other DNA sequences code for this CDR3. The CDR3 DNA follows: TGCGCCAGCAGTGGGTCAGGGGGAAACTATGGCTACACCTTC. It is translated as CASSGSGGNYGYTF. The chain joins TRBV5-1 to TRBJ1-2; 7 bases match TRBD1. Germline V lookup: CDR1 SGHRS, CDR2 YFSETQ. Trimming removed 5 bases from V and 2 bases from J; junction bases left unmatched: 6. The CDR3 consists of 14 residues.

The gene calls are TRBV6-1 and TRBJ2-2, with TRBD1 matching over 7 bases. With V trimmed by 3 bases and J by 4 bases, 5 bases remained unmatched. Germline lookup yields CDR1 MNHNS and CDR2 SASEGT. The CDR3 runs 15 residues. The CDR3 reads CASSDRDRVTGELFF. CDR3 DNA sequence: TGTGCCAGCAGTGACCGTGACAGGGTCACCGGGGAGCTGTTTTTT.

The J gene is TRBJ2-5, the V gene TRBV14; 8 bases line up with TRBD1. CDR3 length: 13 residues. The trim removed 4 bases at V and 7 bases at J, leaving 5 bases unmatched. The germline CDR1 and CDR2 sequences are SGHDN and FVKESK. The CDR3 reads CASSRGQVVTQYF. Here the CDR3 DNA reads TGTGCCAGCAGCCGGGGACAGGTGGTGACCCAGTACTTC.

Only a few counts were recorded for this clone. The chain employs TRBV11-2 and TRBJ2-4; a weak D match, TRBD1 (6 bases). The CDR3 consists of 15 residues. V lost 5 bases, J lost 3 bases, and 14 bases lay in between. From germline, CDR1 is SGHAT and CDR2 FQNNGV. The CDR3 loop is CASSLRTGNKNIQYF. CDR3 sequence (DNA): TGTGCCAGCAGCCTCCGAACAGGGAACAAAAACATTCAGTACTTC. Variable domain in full (rest from reference TRBV11-2 and TRBJ2-4): EAGVAQSPRYKIIEKRQSVAFWCNPISGHATLYWYQQILGQGPKLLIQFQNNGVVDDSQLPKDRFSAERLKGVDSTLKIQPAKLEDSAVYLCASSLRTGNKNIQYFGAGTRLSVL.

The chain carries TRBV28 and TRBJ1-2; a weak D match, TRBD1 (5 bases). V shed 3 bases and J shed 4 bases, with 15 bases lying between them. This CDR3 contains 15 residues. Germline V lookup: CDR1 MDHEN, CDR2 SYDVKM. The CDR3 loop is CASSLGPYRFYGYTF. DNA of the CDR3: TGTGCCAGCAGTTTGGGGCCCTACCGCTTCTATGGCTACACCTTC.

V gene TRBV5-1 combines with J gene TRBJ2-1; the D is unclear. V gave up 5 bases and J gave up 9 bases, with 9 bases separating them. The CDR3 has 11 amino acids. Germline CDR1 reads SGHRS; CDR2 reads YFSETQ. CDR3 sequence reads: CASSRAAEQFF. CDR3 DNA: TGCGCCAGCAGTCGAGCCGCTGAGCAGTTCTTC.

This clone was seen only once. One end of the junction fails to match germline, which may point to a read error. For the CDR3, the DNA is TGTGCCGGCAGGGAGCCAGGACAGTCTTTTCCCTACGAGCAGTACTTC. Its protein product is CAGREPGQSFPYEQYF. The chain combines TRBV6-9 with TRBJ2-7, with a weak D call TRBD1 (6 bases). This CDR3 contains 16 residues. Germline V gives CDR1 MNHGY, CDR2 SVAAGI.

V gene TRBV7-9 combines with J gene TRBJ2-7; a possible D gene is TRBD1 (6 bases). V was pared by 7 bases and J by 2 bases, with 15 bases between. Germline-derived CDR1 and CDR2 are SEHNR and FQNEAQ (reference sequence). The CDR3 consists of 14 residues. DNA for the CDR3: TGTGCCAGCACCCAAACAGGGCTTACCTACGAGCAGTACTTC. Translated, it gives CASTQTGLTYEQYF.

The CDR3 region has the DNA TGTGCCAGCAGCTTATACATTAACTATGGCTACACCTTC. Protein product: CASSLYINYGYTF. The rearrangement joins TRBV7-6 to TRBJ1-2; D not resolved. V shed 2 bases and J shed 1 base, with 5 bases lying between them. Germline V gene sequence: CDR1 SGHVS, CDR2 FNYEAQ. The CDR3 runs 13 residues.

The chain recombines TRBV7-2 with TRBJ2-7; no clear D gene. The V end was cut by 1 base, the J end by 4 bases, with 8 bases between. The length of the CDR3 is 13 residues. Germline V lookup: CDR1 SGHTA, CDR2 FQGNSA. CDR3 sequence reads: CASSLGAPYEQYF. DNA of the CDR3: TGTGCCAGCAGCTTAGGGGCCCCTTACGAGCAGTACTTC.

The chain couples TRBV5-1 to TRBJ1-4; the D is unclear. Germline-derived CDR1 and CDR2 are SGHRS and YFSETQ. Trimming took 0 bases from V and 5 from J, leaving 11 bases between them. The CDR3 runs 15 residues. CDR3 nucleotide sequence: TGCGCCAGCAGCTTGGTGGGCTGGCCGAATGAAAAACTGTTTTTT. This gives the protein CASSLVGWPNEKLFF.

The V gene is TRBV6-1, the J gene TRBJ1-4, with 9 bases fitting TRBD1. The germline CDR1 and CDR2 sequences are MNHNS and SASEGT. The CDR3 loop spans 16 amino acids. Germline trimming cut 4 bases from V and 7 bases from J; bases unmatched to any gene: 10. This CDR3 reads CASSGRAGQGGEKLFF. CDR3 bases: TGTGCCAGCAGTGGACGGGCGGGACAGGGAGGTGAAAAACTGTTTTTT.

The gene calls are TRBV3-1 (or the pseudogene TRBV3-2) and TRBJ1-2, with D maybe TRBD1 (5 bases). V lost 1 base and J lost 2, with 11 bases in between. The CDR3 is 15 residues long. Germline values: CDR1 LGHDT, CDR2 YNNKEL (reference sequence). DNA of the CDR3: TGTGCCAGCAGCCAAGGAATGGGGCAGAACTATGGCTACACCTTC. As protein: CASSQGMGQNYGYTF.